The T cell receptor (beta chain) described here comes from a study of technical replicates of blood from a handful of donors. Unmatched junction bases numbered 7, after V lost 5 bases and J lost 7 bases. This CDR3 has 15 amino acids. CDR1 and CDR2 (germline): MDHEN, SYDVKM. Here immunoSEQ multiplex PCR was the method, and the copy in TCRdb shows in-frame clones only, minus some. In the table there are about 70,000 clones, about 94% of which are singletons. The TCR was taken from a human donor in good health. Specimen: T cells isolated from PBMCs. The rearrangement uses TRBV28 and TRBJ2-1, with 11 bases lining up with TRBD1. Here the CDR3 DNA reads TGTGCCAGCAGTCAGGACAGGGGGCCCTTGAATGAGCAGTTCTTC. Its protein product is CASSQDRGPLNEQFF.